The clone carrying this T cell receptor beta chain was observed a handful of times. This sample stems from a study of cytomegalovirus exposure and HLA in healthy donors. Trimming removed 0 bases from V and 8 bases from J, with 7 bases in between. The CDR3 consists of 13 residues. The V gene's germline CDR1 is ENHRY and CDR2 SYGVKD. The PCR contained 60 Vbeta and 13 Jbeta primers. TCRdb's table, derived via immunoSEQ multiplex PCR, lists solely in-frame clones and lacks some. The sample has about 120,000 clones; around 10% are singletons. The clonotype was recovered from a man younger than 45 in good health and CMV-seronegative. Sequenced material: PBMCs. The chain employs TRBV10-3 and TRBJ2-2, with D possibly matching TRBD1 (5 bases). The chain's CDR3 is CAISESAGGELFF. CDR3 bases: TGTGCCATCAGTGAGTCGGCAGGGGGGGAGCTGTTTTTT.